This TCR beta chain appears in the sequencing data of a study of blood T cell repertoires in COVID-19. Germline V gene sequence: CDR1 SGHRS, CDR2 YFSETQ. The CDR3 is 15 residues long. Trimming shortened V by 4 bases and J by 1 base, and 14 bases separated the two germline ends. Authors' methods: Estimated nucleated cell counts came from reference gene primer amplification. Measured with immunoSEQ multiplex PCR; TCRdb has only the in-frame clones, and not every one. V, J and clone size derive from that table, while D and trimming were established from the DNA sequence. The sample lists hundreds of thousands of clones; about 89% were seen once.

The clonotype comes from a man in his forties or fifties with acute or convalescent COVID-19. The sequenced material came from peripheral blood. V usage is TRBV5-1 and J usage is TRBJ1-1, with D perhaps TRBD1 (5 bases). CDR3 protein: CASSLTTVPNTEAFF. DNA for the CDR3: TGCGCCAGCAGCCTTACGACAGTACCGAACACTGAAGCTTTCTTT.